The 7 T cell receptor beta chains reported below all come from one sample, sequenced in a study of blood T cells in healthy people across ages. It was with a sample-barcoded 5' primer and a J-beta primer mix that a second PCR of about 7 to 12 cycles was run. MiXCR, applied by TCRdb to the 5' RACE reads, yields one record per CDR3 protein. The table records 550,000 to 600,000 distinct CDR3 sequences, roughly 48% of them present only once. Sequencing was carried out using blood. These receptors all come from a man older than 75 in good health.

V usage is TRBV25-1 and J usage is TRBJ2-1, with a tentative D call TRBD1 (6 bases). In germline, CDR1 is MGHDK, CDR2 SYGVNS. CDR3 length: 11 amino acids. V was clipped by 8 bases and J by 7 bases, with 9 bases between them. The DNA for the CDR3 is TGTGCCAGCCGGACAGTAAATGAGCAGTTCTTC. Encoded protein: CASRTVNEQFF. The full variable domain, in which reference TRBV25-1 and TRBJ2-1 provide the parts outside the CDR3, is EADIYQTPRYLVIGTGKKITLECSQTMGHDKMYWYQQDPGMELHLIHYSYGVNSTEKGDLSSESTVSRIRTEHFPLTLESARPSHTSQYLCASRTVNEQFFGPGTRLTVL.

As for this clonotype: Its ends do not fully match the called genes, so a read error is possible. The V and J genes are TRBV7-2 and TRBJ2-5; D is undetermined. The CDR3 has 13 residues. CDR1 is SGHTA and CDR2 is FQGNSA in the germline V gene. CDR3: CASSNRAQETRYF. The CDR3 region has the DNA TGTGCCAGCAGCAACCGGGCCCAAGAGACCCGGTACTTC.

The chain uses TRBV4-1 and TRBJ1-5; no firm D call. Trimming cost V 2 bases and J 7 bases, with 9 bases left between them. The CDR3 runs 13 residues. Germline V gene sequence: CDR1 MGHRA, CDR2 YSYEKL. In DNA, the CDR3 is TGCGCCAGCAGCCAACACAGCTCACAGCCCCAGCATTTT. Translated, it gives CASSQHSSQPQHF.

The gene calls are TRBV7-2 and TRBJ1-3; D is unclear. The CDR3 is 15 residues long. The V gene's germline CDR1 is SGHTA and CDR2 FQGNSA. The V end was cut by 4 bases, the J end by 9 bases, with 19 bases between. CDR3 nucleotides: TGTGCCAGCAGCTCTGACTCACCAGAATATGGCACCATATATTTT. Residues: CASSSDSPEYGTIYF.

This clonotype has only a few counts. V usage is TRBV20-1 and J usage is TRBJ2-7, with TRBD2 as a possible D gene (6 bases). The CDR3 runs to 13 residues. V lost 4 bases and J lost 2, with 12 bases in between. In germline, CDR1 is DFQATT, CDR2 SNEGSKA (reference sequence). The CDR3 DNA reads TGCAGTGCTATTGGGACTGCACCCTACGAGCAGTACTTC. This sequence encodes CSAIGTAPYEQYF.

This clonotype turned up a few times. With a much larger clone just one base away, this may be a read error. The J gene is TRBJ2-1, the V gene TRBV24-1; 11 nucleotides match TRBD2. Gene TRBJ2-7 matches the end of the DNA better, so the J call may be wrong. This CDR3 is built from 17 residues. Germline V gene data show CDR1 as KGHDR and CDR2 as SFDVKD. The DNA of the CDR3 is TGTGCCACCAGTGGAGCCGGGACTAGCGGATTCTACAATGAGCAGTACTTC. It yields the protein CATSGAGTSGFYNEQYF.

As for this clonotype: One end of the junction is discordant with germline, which a read error may explain. The V gene is TRBV20-1, the J gene TRBJ1-6, with D perhaps TRBD1 (5 bases). The CDR3 extends over 14 amino acids. The germline gives CDR1 DFQATT, CDR2 SNEGSKA (reference sequence). Here the CDR3 DNA reads TGCAGTGCTGTGGGGGGGAGCAAAAATTCACCCCACCACTTT. Translating gives CSAVGGSKNSPHHF.